These 28 T cell receptor beta chains were all obtained from the same sample, sequenced in a study of cytomegalovirus exposure and HLA in healthy donors. Repertoires were generated with immunoSEQ multiplex PCR, while TCRdb's copy carries only in-frame clones and drops some. This table holds 190,000 or so clones, around 81% found once. The sequencing input was PBMCs. The receptor source for this set is a woman under 30 in good health and CMV-seropositive.

This chain connects TRBV11-2 to TRBJ2-7; a possible D gene is TRBD2 (5 bases). The CDR3 sequence is 15 residues long. Looked up from germline, CDR1 is SGHAT and CDR2 is FQNNGV. V was clipped by 6 bases and J by 2 bases, with 17 bases between them. CDR3 nucleotides: TGTGCCAGCAGTTTATTATCAGGAGGCCCCTACGAGCAGTACTTC. This sequence encodes CASSLLSGGPYEQYF.

This chain uses TRBV6-6 with TRBJ2-7; TRBD2 is a possible D gene (7 bases). CDR3 size: 14 residues. The V end lost 6 bases, the J end lost 6 bases, and 18 bases lay between the germline ends. Germline V CDR1 and CDR2: MNHNY, SVGAGI (reference sequence). CDR3 nucleotide sequence: TGTGCCAGCAGCCCAATTGGGGGGGCAAGCGAGCAGTACTTC. Residues: CASSPIGGASEQYF.

This clone showed up just a few times. The chain recombines TRBV6-4 with TRBJ1-5; perhaps TRBD1 as D (5 bases). This CDR3 comprises 15 residues. Trimming shortened V by 6 bases and J by 2 bases, and 14 bases separated the two germline ends. CDR1 is MRHNA, CDR2 SNTAGT, per germline. CDR3 region: CASRGSPGGNQPQHF. The CDR3 bases are TGTGCCAGCAGAGGGTCGCCGGGGGGCAATCAGCCCCAGCATTTT.

The V and J genes are TRBV18 and TRBJ1-1, with a possible D match to TRBD1 (5 bases). The CDR3 spans 16 residues. Trimming took off 3 bases at V and 0 bases at J, with 14 bases between the two ends. CDR1 KGHSH and CDR2 LQKENI come from the germline V gene. The CDR3 spells CASSPAGGRMNTEAFF. CDR3 coding DNA: TGTGCCAGCTCACCTGCCGGGGGTCGCATGAACACTGAAGCTTTCTTT. Using reference TRBV18 and TRBJ1-1 for the parts outside the CDR3, the full variable domain is NAGVMQNPRHLVRRRGQEARLRCSPMKGHSHVYWYRQLPEEGLKFMVYLQKENIIDESGMPKERFSAEFPKEGPSILRIQQVVRGDSAAYFCASSPAGGRMNTEAFFGQGTRLTVV.

The chain carries TRBV7-2 and TRBJ2-1, with D perhaps matching TRBD2 (7 bases). Germline-derived CDR1 and CDR2 are SGHTA and FQGNSA. V was pared by 7 bases and J by 10 bases, with 20 bases between. The CDR3 totals 14 residues. CDR3: CASTSLGGGREQFF. The CDR3 DNA sequence: TGTGCCAGCACCTCCTTAGGGGGGGGCCGGGAGCAGTTCTTC.

Only a few counts were recorded for this clone. V gene TRBV18 combines with J gene TRBJ2-7; D is possibly TRBD2 (5 bases). Germline V gene lookup returns CDR1 KGHSH and CDR2 LQKENI. This CDR3 is 13 amino acids long. V lost 5 bases, J lost 0 bases, and 8 bases lay in between. The CDR3 nucleotides are TGTGCCAGCTCAGTTAGCGCCTCCTACGAGCAGTACTTC. This gives the protein CASSVSASYEQYF.

V usage is TRBV19 and J usage is TRBJ2-2; D possibly corresponds to TRBD2 (6 bases). The CDR3 runs to 15 residues. V gave up 3 bases and J gave up 5 bases, with 13 bases separating them. Germline V gives CDR1 LNHDA, CDR2 SQIVND (reference sequence). CDR3 amino acids: CASSMGGRGTGELFF. CDR3 sequence (DNA): TGTGCCAGTAGTATGGGGGGAAGGGGAACCGGGGAGCTGTTTTTT.

The chain has TRBV9 and TRBJ2-1; 8 nucleotides align to TRBD2. The length of the CDR3 is 15 residues. The V segment lost 0 bases and the J segment 6 bases; nucleotides outside the gene matches: 5. CDR1 SGDLS and CDR2 YYNGEE come from the germline V gene. The CDR3 DNA reads as TGTGCCAGCAGCGTAGGTAGCGGGGAATTCAATGAGCAGTTCTTC. This encodes CASSVGSGEFNEQFF.

The chain links TRBV7-2 to TRBJ2-5, with TRBD2 identical over 7 bases. The CDR3 contains 14 residues. In germline, CDR1 is SGHTA, CDR2 FQGNSA. V was pared by 5 bases and J by 5 bases, with 8 bases of the junction left unmatched. The CDR3 loop reads CASSPGLVQETQYF. The DNA for the CDR3 is TGTGCCAGCAGCCCAGGACTAGTCCAGGAGACCCAGTACTTC. Full variable domain (outside the CDR3, taken from reference TRBV7-2 and TRBJ2-5): GAGVSQSPSNKVTEKGKDVELRCDPISGHTALYWYRQSLGQGLEFLIYFQGNSAPDKSGLPSDRFSAERTGGSVSTLTIQRTQQEDSAVYLCASSPGLVQETQYFGPGTRLLVL.

The rearrangement links TRBV9 to TRBJ1-2; D remains ambiguous. Germline V lookup: CDR1 SGDLS, CDR2 YYNGEE. Trimming took 3 bases from V and 3 from J, leaving 12 bases between them. The CDR3 length is 14 residues. The CDR3 is CASSGWGGHYGYTF. The CDR3 DNA sequence: TGTGCCAGCAGCGGCTGGGGAGGCCACTATGGCTACACCTTC.

This clone was seen more than once but under ten times. The chain employs TRBV5-6 and TRBJ1-6; a weak D match, TRBD1 (6 bases). The germline V gene has CDR1 SGHDT and CDR2 YYEEEE. The V gene lost 0 bases and the J gene lost 10 bases, with 11 bases spanning the gap. The CDR3 consists of 14 residues. The CDR3: CASSLGGRGSPLHF. As DNA, the CDR3 is TGTGCCAGCAGCTTGGGGGGCAGGGGCTCACCCCTCCACTTT.

V gene TRBV2 combines with J gene TRBJ1-6; 8 bases match TRBD1. Germline V gene data show CDR1 as SNHLY and CDR2 as FYNNEI. The length of the CDR3 is 15 residues. The trim removed 7 bases at V and 4 bases at J, leaving 6 bases unmatched. This chain's CDR3 is CASTPGTGYNSPLHF. The CDR3 nucleotides read TGTGCCAGCACCCCCGGGACAGGTTATAATTCACCCCTCCACTTT. The full variable domain, its missing parts supplied by reference TRBV2 and TRBJ1-6, is EPEVTQTPSHQVTQMGQEVILRCVPISNHLYFYWYRQILGQKVEFLVSFYNNEISEKSEIFDDQFSVERPDGSNFTLKIRSTKLEDSAMYFCASTPGTGYNSPLHFGNGTRLTVT.

This chain uses TRBV7-6 with TRBJ2-1; 10 bases are a match to TRBD2. V shed 4 bases and J 8 bases; nucleotides not matched to a gene: 11. Germline loops: CDR1 SGHVS, CDR2 FNYEAQ. The CDR3 spans 16 residues. The CDR3 loop reads CASSSASGGGSDEQFF. The CDR3 DNA is TGTGCCAGCAGCTCGGCGAGCGGGGGGGGTAGTGATGAGCAGTTCTTC.

V is TRBV21-1 and J is TRBJ1-5; TRBD1 is taken as the D call from the table, unchecked against the DNA. TRBV21-1 is recorded as a pseudogene. The CDR3 runs to 18 residues. DNA of the CDR3: TGTGCCAGCAGCCCTGAGGGGGACAATGTGAAATGCTATCAGCCCCAGCATTTT. Translated: CASSPEGDNVKCYQPQHF.

J is TRBJ2-7 and V is TRBV6-4, with 7 bases matching TRBD1. Germline CDR1 reads MRHNA; CDR2 reads SNTAGT. The CDR3 extends over 14 amino acids. V lost 2 bases to trimming and J lost 7 bases; unmatched junction nucleotides: 8. This chain's CDR3 is CASSDKDRCYEQYF. The CDR3, as DNA: TGTGCCAGCAGTGACAAGGACAGGTGCTATGAGCAGTACTTC.

This clone appeared a few times. V and J are TRBV27 and TRBJ1-6, with a tentative D call TRBD1 (5 bases). The CDR3 is 14 amino acids. The V end was cut by 2 bases, the J end by 7 bases, with 9 bases between. Germline loops: CDR1 MNHEY, CDR2 SMNVEV (reference sequence). Here the CDR3 reads CASSLNRQNSPLHF. CDR3 in DNA: TGTGCCAGCAGTTTAAACAGGCAAAATTCACCCCTCCACTTT.

This clone occurred once. The chain recombines TRBV2 with TRBJ2-1; TRBD2 is a possible D gene (5 bases). The V end was cut by 0 bases, the J end by 8 bases, with 8 bases between. CDR1 and CDR2 (germline): SNHLY, FYNNEI. There are 13 residues in the CDR3. The CDR3 DNA is TGTGCCAGCAGTGAAGCGAGGGCTTATGAGCAGTTCTTC. Protein product: CASSEARAYEQFF.

The chain has TRBV7-2 and TRBJ1-2; 7 bases are shared with TRBD1. CDR3 length: 14 amino acids. The ends lost 8 bases at V and 1 base at J; junction bases unmatched: 7. The germline V gene encodes CDR1 SGHTA and CDR2 FQGNSA. This CDR3 is CASGRDRYNYGYTF. The CDR3 nucleotides are TGTGCCAGCGGCAGGGACAGATATAACTATGGCTACACCTTC.

This clone was seen a handful of times. The chain uses TRBV18 and TRBJ2-7; a possible D gene is TRBD1 (6 bases). The V and J ends lost 4 bases and 3 bases respectively, with 7 bases between them. Germline values: CDR1 KGHSH, CDR2 LQKENI. This CDR3 has 12 amino acids. CDR3 protein: CASSQQGYEQYF. For the CDR3, the DNA is TGTGCCAGCTCACAACAGGGCTACGAGCAGTACTTC.

The chain carries TRBV6-5 and TRBJ1-2; D may be TRBD1 (5 bases). Trimming cost V 7 bases and J 5 bases, with 17 bases left between them. This CDR3 contains 14 residues. The germline gives CDR1 MNHEY, CDR2 SVGAGI. Written as DNA, the CDR3 is TGTGCCAGCAAGGGCGACAGAACGGGTTATGGCTACACCTTC. As protein: CASKGDRTGYGYTF.

The chain couples TRBV27 to TRBJ2-5; possible D gene TRBD2, 6 bases. This CDR3 spans 13 amino acids. Germline V gene data show CDR1 as MNHEY and CDR2 as SMNVEV (reference sequence). Trimming stripped 6 bases from V and 4 bases from J, with 12 bases between. Here the CDR3 reads CASSRGFGETQYF. For the CDR3, the DNA is TGTGCCAGCAGCCGGGGGTTCGGAGAGACCCAGTACTTC.

The chain uses TRBV25-1 and TRBJ2-2; TRBD1 is a possible D gene (7 bases). CDR1 and CDR2 from the germline V gene are MGHDK and SYGVNS. Trimming cost V 1 base and J 3 bases, with 12 bases left between them. This CDR3 is 16 amino acids long. DNA of the CDR3: TGTGCCAGCAGTGAATGGAGGGGGCGGGACACCGGGGAGCTGTTTTTT. Protein: CASSEWRGRDTGELFF.

The chain joins TRBV12-5 to TRBJ1-2; 8 positions agree with TRBD1. This CDR3 contains 14 residues. Germline CDR1 is LGHNT and CDR2 is FRNRAP. The CDR3 sequence: CANKGAGGVDGYTF. DNA of the CDR3: TGTGCCAATAAAGGGGCAGGGGGCGTGGATGGCTACACCTTC.

The chain has TRBV25-1 and TRBJ1-4; D not certain. This CDR3 has 12 residues. Trimming cost V 5 bases and J 8 bases, with 9 bases left between them. Germline CDR1 and CDR2: MGHDK and SYGVNS. CDR3 loop: CASSLGTEKLFF. The CDR3 coding sequence is TGTGCCAGCAGTCTAGGCACAGAAAAACTGTTTTTT.

This clone occurred once. The chain links TRBV10-1 to TRBJ1-4, with 7 bases fitting TRBD1. This CDR3 comprises 18 residues. Germline CDR1 reads WNHNN; CDR2 reads SYGVQD (reference sequence). Trimming took 0 bases from V and 8 from J; bases not matched to a gene: 15. The CDR3, as DNA: TGCGCCAGCAGTGAGTCCTACCCTCCGGGACAGTGGAACGAAAAACTGTTTTTT. This sequence encodes CASSESYPPGQWNEKLFF.

The chain uses TRBV4-1 and TRBJ1-1; D is unresolved. This CDR3 contains 14 residues. V lost 3 bases, J lost 3 bases, and 11 bases lay in between. Per the germline V gene, CDR1 is MGHRA and CDR2 is YSYEKL. CDR3 region: CASSQASPHTEAFF. The CDR3 coding sequence is TGCGCCAGCAGCCAGGCCAGTCCCCACACTGAAGCTTTCTTT.

This chain connects TRBV21-1 to TRBJ1-6; the table gives TRBD1 as D, unverified against the DNA. TRBV21-1 is tagged as a pseudogene. The length of the CDR3 is 18 residues. CDR3 protein: CASSNAYSQRGINSPLHF. CDR3 nucleotide sequence: TGTGCCAGCAGCAATGCCTACAGCCAGAGGGGGATTAATTCACCCCTCCACTTT.

This chain uses TRBV27 with TRBJ2-1, with TRBD2 matching over 14 bases. J lost 7 bases, V lost 3 bases, and 8 bases had no gene match. Germline CDR1 reads MNHEY; CDR2 reads SMNVEV (reference sequence). The CDR3 sequence is 17 residues long. CDR3 coding DNA: TGTGCCAGCAGTTTTATCCGACTAGCGGGGGGGAATAATGAGCAGTTCTTC. Its translation is CASSFIRLAGGNNEQFF.